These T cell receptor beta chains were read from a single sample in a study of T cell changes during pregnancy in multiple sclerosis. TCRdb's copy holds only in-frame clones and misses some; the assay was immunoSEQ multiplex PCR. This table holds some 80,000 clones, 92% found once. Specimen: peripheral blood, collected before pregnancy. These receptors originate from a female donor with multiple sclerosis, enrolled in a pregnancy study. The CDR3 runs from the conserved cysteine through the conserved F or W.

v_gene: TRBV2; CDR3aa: CARGGGSSYNEQFF
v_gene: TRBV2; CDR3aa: CASTMGAVANYGYTF
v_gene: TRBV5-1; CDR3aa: CASSLNIADSTDTQYF
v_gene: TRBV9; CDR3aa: CASSVSGGSGNTIYF
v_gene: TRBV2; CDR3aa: CASSVGDTEAFF
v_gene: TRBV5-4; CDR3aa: CASSPGTGTYEQYF
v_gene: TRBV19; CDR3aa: CASSISPYAYNEQFF
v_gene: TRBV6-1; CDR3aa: CASSRSGRGTDTQYF
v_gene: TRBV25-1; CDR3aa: CASSEYFALEGDYEQYF
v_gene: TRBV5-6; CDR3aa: CASSLTSGVTDTQYF
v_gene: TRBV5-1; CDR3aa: CASRATGNTEAFF
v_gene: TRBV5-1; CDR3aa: CASSLAGGATEAFF
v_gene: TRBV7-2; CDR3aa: CASSLENRGGYTF
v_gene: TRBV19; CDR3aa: CASKTTGVGTGELFF
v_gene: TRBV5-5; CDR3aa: CASSSDGIYEQYF
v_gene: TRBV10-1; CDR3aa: CASSESEGQEETQYF
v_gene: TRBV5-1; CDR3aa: CASKRGTADLNTEAFF
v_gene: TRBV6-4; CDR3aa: CASSAGGENTEAFF
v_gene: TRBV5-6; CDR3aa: CASSLYPRVNTIYF
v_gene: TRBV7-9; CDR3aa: CASSLALQGASYEQYF
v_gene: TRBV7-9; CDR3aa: CASSSVQGAHATGELFF
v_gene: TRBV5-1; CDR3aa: CASSLGTGGYTF
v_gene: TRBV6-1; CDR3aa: CASSGTVRHNSNQPQHF
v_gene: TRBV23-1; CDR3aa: CASSHPGQTTGGNQPQHF
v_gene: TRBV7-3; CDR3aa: CASSPFGVSYNEQFF
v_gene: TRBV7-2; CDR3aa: CASSLELAGGPTYEQYF
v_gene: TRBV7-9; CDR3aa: CASSDDDLLGETQYF
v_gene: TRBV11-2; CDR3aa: CASSPKTSGGEETQYF
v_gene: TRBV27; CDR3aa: CASSLSGTLYGYTF
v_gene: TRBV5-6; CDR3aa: CASSLEQGPVSGANVLTF
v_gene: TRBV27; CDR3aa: CASSWGQGTGGETQYF
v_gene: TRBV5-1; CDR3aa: CASSGTGTASYEQYF
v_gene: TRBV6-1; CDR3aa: CASSEVRQANYGYTF
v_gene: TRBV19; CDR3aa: CASSDQGTTNEKLFF
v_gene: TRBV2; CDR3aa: CASNRDRGSYEQYF